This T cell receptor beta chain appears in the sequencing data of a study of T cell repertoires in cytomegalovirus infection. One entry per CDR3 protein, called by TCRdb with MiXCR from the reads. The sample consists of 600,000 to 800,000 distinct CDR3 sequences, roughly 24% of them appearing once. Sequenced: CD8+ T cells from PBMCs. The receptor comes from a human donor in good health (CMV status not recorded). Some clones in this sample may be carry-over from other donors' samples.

The CDR3 DNA reads TGTGCCAGCAGTGAAGTTGCACCCGCCGGCTATGGCTACACCTTC. Encoded protein: CASSEVAPAGYGYTF. The V and J genes are TRBV2 and TRBJ1-2; no clear D. V was shortened by 1 base and J by 4 bases, with 13 bases between the two germline ends. The CDR3 contains 15 residues. Germline V lookup: CDR1 SNHLY, CDR2 FYNNEI.